This T cell receptor (beta chain) was recovered during a study of blood T cell repertoires in COVID-19. The CDR3 consists of 13 residues. The ends were cut back, 2 bases at V and 1 base at J, with 6 bases in the middle. Per the germline V gene, CDR1 is SGHRS and CDR2 is YFSETQ. The table came from immunoSEQ multiplex PCR; TCRdb's copy has only in-frame clones and leaves some out. Among 69,000 or so clones listed, around 80% were seen once. The source of this sequence is a woman aged 80 or over with active or convalescent COVID-19. The chain is built from TRBV5-1 and TRBJ1-1; D not resolved. Sequenced sample: peripheral blood. CDR3 loop: CASSFMSNTEAFF. The CDR3 DNA is TGCGCCAGCAGCTTCATGTCGAACACTGAAGCTTTCTTT.